The 27 T cell receptor beta chains given below trace back to one sample, sequenced in a study of early T cells in non-severe SARS-CoV-2 infection. TCRdb passed the 5' RACE reads through MiXCR, listing each CDR3 protein once. Of 68,000 or so distinct CDR3 sequences listed, roughly a tenth are singletons. Material: whole blood. All receptors derive from an adult who was a healthcare worker with PCR-confirmed SARS-CoV-2 infection or an uninfected control (not recorded which).

This clonotype has more than one count but fewer than ten. This chain links TRBV7-6 with TRBJ2-7; TRBD2 aligns across 13 bases. This CDR3 is built from 15 residues. Looked up from germline, CDR1 is SGHVS and CDR2 is FNYEAQ. J gave up 4 bases and V 1 base, and 1 base lay outside the gene matches. The CDR3 protein is CASSLETSGRYEQYF. In nucleotides, the CDR3 is TGTGCCAGCAGCTTAGAGACTAGCGGGAGGTACGAGCAGTACTTC.

This clonotype came up many times. This chain joins TRBV12-3 or TRBV12-4 and TRBJ2-7; TRBD2 matches at 11 bases. This CDR3 has 14 residues. After removal of 4 bases from V and 6 bases from J, the junction contained 5 bases not matched to a gene. CDR3 sequence: CASSSTSGSAEQYF. The CDR3 DNA reads as TGTGCCAGCAGTTCTACTAGCGGGAGTGCCGAGCAGTACTTC.

The rearrangement uses TRBV19 and TRBJ2-3; D not certain. Germline V lookup: CDR1 LNHDA, CDR2 SQIVND (reference sequence). Trimming left V 5 bases short and J 6 bases short, with 21 bases between. There are 16 residues in the CDR3. As DNA, the CDR3 is TGTGCCAGTAGTTTTGGAACTCTTCGATCGTCTGATACGCAGTATTTT. Translated, it gives CASSFGTLRSSDTQYF.

The table lists this clonotype with a few counts. The chain uses TRBV2 and TRBJ2-2; 14 bases fit TRBD2. The V segment lost 6 bases and the J segment 6 bases; nucleotides outside the gene matches: 0. Germline CDR1 reads SNHLY; CDR2 reads FYNNEI. CDR3 length: 14 amino acids. CDR3 residues: CASRGLAGAGELFF. DNA for the CDR3: TGTGCCAGCAGGGGACTAGCGGGAGCCGGGGAGCTGTTTTTT. Complete variable domain (other parts from reference TRBV2 and TRBJ2-2): EPEVTQTPSHQVTQMGQEVILRCVPISNHLYFYWYRQILGQKVEFLVSFYNNEISEKSEIFDDQFSVERPDGSNFTLKIRSTKLEDSAMYFCASRGLAGAGELFFGEGSRLTVL.

The chain has TRBV7-3 and TRBJ2-3; the D is unclear. The germline V gene encodes CDR1 SGHTA and CDR2 FQGTGA. This CDR3 is built from 13 residues. Trimming removed 3 bases from V and 2 bases from J, with 6 bases in between. Written as DNA, the CDR3 is TGTGCCAGCAGCTTTTTGGACACAGATACGCAGTATTTT. This translates into CASSFLDTDTQYF.

This clonotype has a count of ten or more. The rearrangement joins TRBV12-3 or TRBV12-4 to TRBJ2-2; D is unclear. The CDR3 loop spans 16 amino acids. Trimming took 6 bases from V and 2 from J, leaving 16 bases between them. The CDR3 here is CASSPRWAENTGELFF. For the CDR3, the DNA is TGTGCCAGCAGCCCCCGGTGGGCAGAAAACACCGGGGAGCTGTTTTTT.

This clonotype was observed many times. The CDR3 loop reads CASSEQGTNTGELFF. Here the CDR3 DNA reads TGTGCCAGCAGCGAACAGGGGACGAACACCGGGGAGCTGTTTTTT. The V gene is TRBV5-6, the J gene TRBJ2-2, with 7 positions matching TRBD1. Unmatched junction bases numbered 3, after V lost 4 bases and J lost 0 bases. The CDR3 is 15 residues long. The germline gives CDR1 SGHDT, CDR2 YYEEEE.

Ten or more counts support this clonotype. This chain links TRBV20-1 with TRBJ2-7; 10 bases are shared with TRBD2. V shed 3 bases and J 10 bases; nucleotides not matched to a gene: 12. Germline CDR1 DFQATT, CDR2 SNEGSKA (reference sequence). The CDR3 covers 14 residues. The CDR3 loop reads CSASSGLAVNLQYF. For the CDR3, the DNA is TGCAGTGCTAGTTCCGGACTAGCGGTAAATCTACAGTACTTC.

At least ten counts were recorded for this clonotype. The genes are TRBV4-2 and TRBJ1-6; D unclear. V gave up 3 bases and J gave up 0 bases, with 6 bases separating them. This CDR3 region has 15 residues. The germline V gene has CDR1 LGHNA and CDR2 YNFKEQ. The CDR3 loop is CASSQGSSYNSPLHF. The CDR3 DNA is TGTGCCAGCAGCCAGGGGAGCTCCTATAATTCACCCCTCCACTTT.

At least ten counts were recorded for this clonotype. This rearrangement joins TRBV12-3 or TRBV12-4 to TRBJ1-2; TRBD1 matches 7 bases. The J segment lost 7 bases and the V segment lost 6 bases, leaving 8 bases of the junction unmatched. This CDR3 is 13 amino acids long. CDR3 bases: TGTGCCAGCAGGATTAAACAGGGGAGTGGCTACACCTTC. Residues: CASRIKQGSGYTF.

This clonotype was seen only a few times. One end of the junction varies from germline; a read error may be responsible. The chain couples TRBV18 to TRBJ1-2; unclear D gene. The germline gives CDR1 KGHSH, CDR2 LQKENI. This CDR3 has 12 residues. The DNA of the CDR3 is TGTGCCAGCTCACCGGAGTGGGGAGGCTGGGTCTTC. Translating it yields CASSPEWGGWVF.

The chain has TRBV29-1 and TRBJ2-5, with D unresolved. This CDR3 contains 16 residues. Trimming stripped 3 bases from V and 0 bases from J, with 17 bases between. Germline loops: CDR1 SQVTM, CDR2 ANQGSEA. The CDR3 loop reads CSVDWRPDWYQETQYF. DNA of the CDR3: TGCAGCGTTGACTGGCGGCCCGATTGGTACCAAGAGACCCAGTACTTC.

V and J are TRBV12-3 or TRBV12-4 and TRBJ1-2; D remains ambiguous. V was shortened by 6 bases and J by 2 bases, with 7 bases between the two germline ends. There are 12 residues in the CDR3. CDR3 bases: TGTGCCAGCAGCCCTAAGAACTATGGCTACACCTTC. It translates to CASSPKNYGYTF.

This sequence joins TRBV29-1 and TRBJ2-7; TRBD2 aligns across 8 bases. The CDR3 spans 14 residues. After removal of 1 base from V and 0 bases from J, the junction contained 2 bases not matched to a gene. Germline V gene data show CDR1 as SQVTM and CDR2 as ANQGSEA. The CDR3: CSVEGLANSYEQYF. CDR3 sequence (DNA): TGCAGCGTTGAAGGACTAGCGAACTCCTACGAGCAGTACTTC.

There are many counts of this clonotype. The chain is built from TRBV4-3 and TRBJ2-1, with D perhaps TRBD1 or TRBD2 (6 bases each). This CDR3 region has 16 residues. Trimming shortened V by 1 base and J by 13 bases, and 23 bases separated the two germline ends. CDR1 is LGHNA and CDR2 is YSLEER in the germline V gene. The CDR3 DNA is TGCGCCAGCAGCCAAGTCCACTATAGTACAGGGAGGACCCAGTTCTTC. Amino acids: CASSQVHYSTGRTQFF.

J is TRBJ1-3 and V is TRBV5-1; 8 nucleotides match TRBD1. J gave up 7 bases and V 4 bases, and 10 bases lay outside the gene matches. Germline-derived CDR1 and CDR2 are SGHRS and YFSETQ. This CDR3 is built from 15 residues. The CDR3 coding sequence is TGCGCCAGCAGCAGGACAGGGAGGCCAGAGAACACCATATATTTT. Its protein product is CASSRTGRPENTIYF.

There are many counts of this clonotype. V usage is TRBV20-1 and J usage is TRBJ2-3, with TRBD2 identical over 8 bases. V lost 5 bases to trimming and J lost 4 bases; unmatched junction nucleotides: 8. Looked up from germline, CDR1 is DFQATT and CDR2 is SNEGSKA (reference sequence). The CDR3 loop spans 14 amino acids. The CDR3 loop is CSADGAGEPDTQYF. The CDR3 coding sequence is TGCAGTGCTGACGGAGCGGGAGAGCCAGATACGCAGTATTTT.

V and J are TRBV6-1 and TRBJ2-7, with TRBD2 matching 10 bases. The trim removed 6 bases at V and 5 bases at J, leaving 10 bases unmatched. Germline V gives CDR1 MNHNS, CDR2 SASEGT. This CDR3 region has 15 residues. Written as DNA, the CDR3 is TGTGCCAGCAGGGATCTAGCGGGAGAAACCCACGAGCAGTACTTC. Residues: CASRDLAGETHEQYF.

The genes are TRBV6-4 and TRBJ2-1; D unresolved. Germline V CDR1 and CDR2: MRHNA, SNTAGT. CDR3 length: 14 amino acids. The V end lost 7 bases, the J end lost 1 base, and 11 bases lay between the germline ends. DNA for the CDR3: TGTGCCAGCAAGCGCCGAATTTCCTACAATGAGCAGTTCTTC. Translation: CASKRRISYNEQFF.

This clonotype has at least ten counts. This chain connects TRBV20-1 to TRBJ1-1; 7 positions agree with TRBD1. The CDR3 is made up of 12 amino acids. Germline loops: CDR1 DFQATT, CDR2 SNEGSKA (reference sequence). The CDR3 region is CRVGQRNTEAFF. CDR3 nucleotide sequence: TGCAGGGTGGGACAGCGGAACACTGAAGCTTTCTTT.

The chain links TRBV29-1 to TRBJ1-2; the D gene is possibly TRBD1 (5 bases). CDR1 is SQVTM, CDR2 ANQGSEA, per germline. The CDR3 consists of 13 residues. The germline V and J ends were trimmed by 5 bases and 0 bases, with 10 bases remaining between them. CDR3 loop: CSVFDRANYGYTF. In nucleotides, the CDR3 is TGCAGCGTTTTTGACAGAGCTAACTATGGCTACACCTTC. Variable domain in full (rest from reference TRBV29-1 and TRBJ1-2): SAVISQKPSRDICQRGTSLTIQCQVDSQVTMMFWYRQQPGQSLTLIATANQGSEATYESGFVIDKFPISRPNLTFSTLTVSNMSPEDSSIYLCSVFDRANYGYTFGSGTRLTVV.

There are a few counts of this clonotype. The rearrangement uses TRBV15 and TRBJ2-5; no reliable D call. Trimming removed 5 bases from V and 1 base from J, with 11 bases in between. This CDR3 has 14 amino acids. Germline V CDR1 and CDR2: LNHNV, YYDKDF (reference sequence). CDR3 loop: CATSPIGAQETQYF. In DNA, the CDR3 is TGTGCCACCAGCCCAATCGGAGCCCAAGAGACCCAGTACTTC. Using reference TRBV15 and TRBJ2-5 for the parts outside the CDR3, the full variable domain is DAMVIQNPRYQVTQFGKPVTLSCSQTLNHNVMYWYQQKSSQAPKLLFHYYDKDFNNEADTPDNFQSRRPNTSFCFLDIRSPGLGDTAMYLCATSPIGAQETQYFGPGTRLLVL.

V and J are TRBV21-1 and TRBJ1-2. TRBV21-1 is deemed a pseudogene. The length of the CDR3 is 15 residues. The chain's CDR3 is CASSKDSSSNYGYTF. CDR3 sequence (DNA): TGTGCCAGCAGCAAAGATTCGAGTTCTAACTATGGCTACACCTTC.

The chain recombines TRBV20-1 with TRBJ2-1, with D perhaps matching TRBD1 (7 bases). V was cut by 6 bases and J by 8 bases, with 17 bases left in between. Germline CDR1 and CDR2: DFQATT and SNEGSKA (reference sequence). The CDR3 length is 13 residues. Here the CDR3 reads CSARGEVQDEQFF. CDR3 nucleotide sequence: TGCAGTGCCAGGGGGGAGGTCCAGGATGAGCAGTTCTTC.

This clonotype was observed many times. The CDR3 sequence is CASSPVNAGNTIYF. For the CDR3, the DNA is TGTGCCAGCAGCCCGGTAAACGCTGGAAACACCATATATTTT. J is TRBJ1-3 and V is TRBV2; no firm D call. Germline CDR1 and CDR2: SNHLY and FYNNEI. V was cut by 6 bases and J by 2 bases, with 11 bases left in between. The CDR3 is 14 amino acids.

Ten or more counts support this clonotype. V and J are TRBV28 and TRBJ2-2; D is possibly TRBD1 or TRBD2 (6 bases each). V was shortened by 7 bases and J by 6 bases, with 21 bases between the two germline ends. The germline V gene encodes CDR1 MDHEN and CDR2 SYDVKM. The CDR3 has 16 amino acids. The CDR3 reads CASKGGSLGRSGELFF. In DNA form, the CDR3 reads TGTGCCAGCAAGGGGGGCTCCTTGGGGAGGTCCGGGGAGCTGTTTTTT. Based on the CDR3 plus reference TRBV28 and TRBJ2-2, the full variable domain is DVKVTQSSRYLVKRTGEKVFLECVQDMDHENMFWYRQDPGLGLRLIYFSYDVKMKEKGDIPEGYSVSREKKERFSLILESASTNQTSMYLCASKGGSLGRSGELFFGEGSRLTVL.

This clonotype showed up just a few times. The chain is built from TRBV6-1 and TRBJ2-1, with 7 positions matching TRBD1. V lost 5 bases and J lost 0; bases outside the gene matches: 4. Germline-derived CDR1 and CDR2 are MNHNS and SASEGT. The CDR3 has 15 residues. The CDR3 loop is CASSRDSFSYNEQFF. The CDR3 DNA follows: TGTGCCAGCAGTCGGGACAGCTTCTCCTACAATGAGCAGTTCTTC.